This TCR beta chain appears in the sequencing data of a study of cytomegalovirus exposure and HLA in healthy donors. The PCR was carried out with 60 Vbeta primers and 13 Jbeta primers. The assay was immunoSEQ multiplex PCR, and TCRdb's table has in-frame clones only and misses some. The sample lists some 120,000 clones; 84% were seen once. Points on this clone: No antigen is known for it.

The study sampled nominally healthy donors, though unrecorded immune exposures were likely. CDR3 length equals 12 residues. V was clipped by 3 bases and J by 7 bases, with 12 bases between them. In germline, CDR1 is SQVTM, CDR2 ANQGSEA. Findings and limits, study-wide: Accurate prediction of most subjects' HLA-A and HLA-B alleles from TCR beta sequences was reported. Prior analysis indicated that the majority of TCR beta V segments exhibited productivity approximately 87% or approximately 30% of the time. No immune exposure information besides CMV serostatus was available.

V is TRBV29-1 and J is TRBJ1-2; no reliable D call. The sample was PBMCs. The receptor was derived from a woman aged 18-29 years in good health and CMV-seropositive. The CDR3 loop is CSVEQVVGGYTF. CDR3 nucleotides: TGCAGCGTTGAGCAGGTAGTAGGTGGCTACACCTTC.